Listed below are T cell receptor beta chains from one sample, sequenced in a study of blood T cell repertoires in COVID-19. Generated by immunoSEQ multiplex PCR, the TCRdb table keeps only in-frame clones and is missing some. The table lists hundreds of thousands of clones, roughly 90% of them singletons. The sample was peripheral blood. The receptors derive from a woman aged 55-70 years with COVID-19, enrolled during active disease. Each CDR3 is given with its conserved first and last residue. Fields, in order: V gene, J gene, clone size, D gene, CDR3 protein, CDR3 DNA. A D gene is named only where the DNA matches it firmly. Size is stated for part of the rows, as once, few or many counts, or as a class when the clone is expanded.

TRBV4-1	TRBJ1-2	NA	NA	CASSPGIASYGYTF	TGCGCCAGCAGCCCCGGGATAGCGTCATATGGCTACACCTTC
TRBV30	TRBJ1-1	NA	TRBD1	CAENRGENTEAFF	TGTGCCGAGAACAGGGGAGAAAACACTGAAGCTTTCTTT
TRBV18	TRBJ2-3	NA	TRBD1	CASSPDWTGAIDTQYF	TGTGCCAGCTCACCCGACTGGACAGGGGCTATAGATACGCAGTATTTT
TRBV24-1	TRBJ2-1	NA	NA	CATSGLEGNEQFF	TGTGCCACCAGTGGTCTAGAGGGCAATGAGCAGTTCTTC
TRBV3-1/TRBV3-2	TRBJ2-2	NA	NA	CASSLGTNTGELFF	TGTGCCAGCAGCCTGGGGACAAACACCGGGGAGCTGTTTTTT
TRBV27	TRBJ2-7	NA	NA	CASRQGGAYEQYF	TGTGCCAGCCGGCAGGGAGGTGCCTACGAGCAGTACTTC
TRBV9	TRBJ2-7	NA	NA	CASSPHRGGPQGEQYF	TGTGCCAGCAGCCCCCACCGCGGGGGCCCCCAGGGGGAGCAGTACTTC
TRBV5-6	TRBJ1-1	NA	NA	CASSLDSYTEAFF	TGTGCCAGCAGCTTGGACTCCTACACTGAAGCTTTCTTT
TRBV7-2	TRBJ2-1	NA	NA	CASSLGLNNEQFF	TGTGCCAGCAGCTTAGGACTCAACAATGAGCAGTTCTTC
TRBV10-3	TRBJ1-1	NA	TRBD1	CAISDPGTGEYTEAFF	TGTGCCATCAGTGACCCTGGGACAGGGGAATACACTGAAGCTTTCTTT
TRBV5-6	TRBJ1-6	NA	TRBD1	CASSSVDRGSPLHF	TGTGCCAGCAGCTCCGTCGACAGGGGGTCACCCCTCCACTTT
TRBV4-1	TRBJ2-3	NA	TRBD2	CASSQDVTSGGMTQYF	TGCGCCAGCAGCCAAGACGTCACTAGCGGGGGGATGACGCAGTATTTT
TRBV20-1	TRBJ2-7	NA	TRBD2	CSASPLAGGDEQYF	TGCAGTGCTAGTCCTCTAGCGGGGGGAGACGAGCAGTACTTC
TRBV5-1	TRBJ1-6	NA	TRBD1	CASSADRDSPLHF	TGCGCCAGCAGCGCTGACAGGGATTCACCCCTCCACTTT
TRBV7-3	TRBJ2-1	NA	TRBD1	CASSPRTGQNEQFF	TGTGCCAGCAGCCCTCGGACAGGGCAGAATGAGCAGTTCTTC
TRBV7-2	TRBJ2-7	NA	NA	CASSFEVRGEQYF	TGTGCCAGCAGCTTTGAGGTCAGGGGCGAGCAGTACTTC
TRBV4-1	TRBJ2-7	NA	NA	CASSQSTRVLQEQYF	TGCGCCAGCAGCCAATCTACGAGGGTCCTACAGGAGCAGTACTTC
TRBV6-5	TRBJ2-7	once	TRBD2	CASSYSGTSGAYEQYF	TGTGCCAGCAGTTACTCGGGGACTAGCGGGGCTTACGAGCAGTACTTC
TRBV2	TRBJ1-2	NA	NA	CASTFDRIYGYTF	TGTGCCAGCACCTTTGACAGGATCTATGGCTACACCTTC
TRBV7-2	TRBJ2-7	NA	NA	CASSPQDRSYEQYF	TGTGCCAGCAGCCCGCAGGATCGCTCCTACGAGCAGTACTTC
TRBV3-1/TRBV3-2	TRBJ1-2	NA	NA	CASSQDPGSGYTF	TGTGCCAGCAGCCAAGATCCGGGGTCTGGCTACACCTTC
TRBV27	TRBJ1-6	NA	NA	CASAPWGGSPLHF	TGTGCCAGCGCACCTTGGGGGGGTTCACCCCTCCACTTT
TRBV2	TRBJ2-2	NA	TRBD2	CASRRSGGARGELFF	TGTGCCAGCAGACGCAGCGGGGGGGCCCGCGGGGAGCTGTTTTTT
TRBV5-5	TRBJ1-5	NA	NA	CASSLWAENQPQHF	TGTGCCAGCAGCTTATGGGCAGAGAATCAGCCCCAGCATTTT
TRBV7-6	TRBJ1-2	NA	NA	CASSHSRGRDYGYTF	TGTGCCAGCAGCCACTCCAGGGGAAGAGACTATGGCTACACCTTC
TRBV5-4	TRBJ2-7	NA	NA	CASSFPPGNYEQYF	TGTGCCAGCAGCTTCCCTCCAGGGAACTACGAGCAGTACTTC
TRBV2	TRBJ2-7	NA	TRBD1	CASTSPRTGKTYEQYF	TGTGCCAGCACCTCGCCCCGGACAGGGAAGACCTACGAGCAGTACTTC
TRBV19	TRBJ1-2	NA	TRBD1	CASSIGAGQGRVGYTF	TGTGCCAGTAGTATAGGGGCGGGACAGGGAAGAGTTGGCTACACCTTC
TRBV5-1	TRBJ1-4	NA	TRBD1	CASSLMTGADEKLFF	TGCGCCAGCAGCCTAATGACAGGGGCGGATGAAAAACTGTTTTTT